Included here is one TCR beta chain sequence, with context. It lacks a known antigen. No much larger clone exists at a distance of one base, and base qualities are not known. The source of the sample is a study of T cell responses to AZD1222 COVID-19 vaccine (dated by TCRdb to the early 2020s). Turning to the overall study: A total of 233 trial participants underwent TCR sequencing, of whom about 200 had received two doses of AZD1222 and 26 had received two doses of the MenACWY control vaccine. Trial participants were enrolled by age into subgroups of 18-55, 56-69 and 70-plus years, and around 140, 26 and 57 TCR-sequenced participants, respectively, were included in these subgroups.

The time point label corresponds to: about 28 days (+/-7) after the second vaccine dose. AZD1222 recipients whose second dose came at about 4 weeks and those whose second dose came at about 12 weeks were combined into one group, since spike-specific TCR depth and breadth did not differ between the two schedules. Vaccinee samples were obtained from the UK trials COV001 and COV002, which included a single-blind randomized controlled phase 2/3 trial of AZD1222 (ChAdOx1 nCoV-19) in healthy adults. For TCRbeta chain sequencing, PBMC samples were collected from trial participants at day 0 and at day 28 after the second dose. The CDR3 regions of human TCRbeta chains were analyzed by immunosequencing. Concerning the study's data processing: Repertoire TCRs were matched against a reference library of SARS-CoV-2-specific TCRs generated with the MIRA antigen-specificity platform. Breadth was defined as the fraction of unique TCRs that were SARS-CoV-2-associated, and depth was defined as the fraction of total T cells that were SARS-CoV-2-associated. Using the MIRA data, each spike-specific TCR was assigned both to the spike region to which the TCR was reactive and to a CD4 or CD8 class. Log10-transformed breadth and depth values were compared by one-way ANOVA with Sidak's multiple comparisons tests. TCRdb carries this immuneACCESS record with in-frame sequences only. Its versions omit some clonotypes, under half of them owing to an unresolved V gene in the studies checked, with the rest unexplained. The D gene and trimming were derived from the DNA, and the V and J assignments and clone size from that table. Present in this sample are some 150,000 clones, roughly nine tenths of which were seen just once. The ten largest make up about 1.6% of the sample.

Summary of the overall study and its limitations: Spike-specific TCR breadth and depth rose significantly after two AZD1222 doses compared with day 0 and with MenACWY recipients. No day 14 peak-response samples were available, so repertoires were characterized only after the peak T cell response. In the small 56-69-year group, the increase in depth fell short of significance, most likely because of low power. CD4 TCRs associated with the vaccine covered the entire spike protein, and the dominant responses were in regions 160-218 and 743-854. Most participants were white British and females outnumbered males, and the authors suggested that clonal diversity may have been underestimated. Reportedly, close to half of the unique spike-specific TCRs recognized epitopes lying outside the regions that are mutated in the B.1.351 and B.1.1.7 variants. Conclusions about previously exposed vaccinees were limited because only six or seven AZD1222 recipients were SARS-CoV-2 seropositive at baseline.

The V end loses 3 bases and the J end loses 0 bases, and a stretch of 4 bases separates them. From the germline V gene, CDR1 is SGHDT and CDR2 is YYEEEE. The CDR3 goes from the cysteine to the phenylalanine over 13 residues. This entry keeps only the CDR3 DNA: 39 bases, framed from base 1. The receptor's source is an adult who received the AZD1222 COVID-19 vaccine. The sequence links TRBV5-6 to TRBJ1-5; the D gene cannot be resolved reliably. The material was peripheral blood, obtained 28 days after the second AZD1222 dose. The CDR3: CASSSGSNQPQHF. The sequence in DNA is TGTGCCAGCAGCTCGGGTAGCAATCAGCCCCAGCATTTT.